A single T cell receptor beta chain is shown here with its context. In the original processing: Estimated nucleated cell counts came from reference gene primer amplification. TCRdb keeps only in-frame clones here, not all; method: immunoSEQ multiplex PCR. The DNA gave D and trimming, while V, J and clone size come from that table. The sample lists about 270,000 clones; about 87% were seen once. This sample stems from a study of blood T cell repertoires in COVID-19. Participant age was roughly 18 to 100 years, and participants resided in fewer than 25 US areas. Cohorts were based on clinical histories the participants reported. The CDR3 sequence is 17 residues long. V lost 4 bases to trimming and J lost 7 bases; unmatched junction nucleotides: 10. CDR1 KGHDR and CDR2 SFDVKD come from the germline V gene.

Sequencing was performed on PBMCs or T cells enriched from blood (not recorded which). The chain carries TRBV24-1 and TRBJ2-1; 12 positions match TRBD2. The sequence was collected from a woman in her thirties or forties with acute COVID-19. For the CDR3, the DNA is TGTGCCACCAGTGAGACTAGCGGGAGAGTAGTAAGGAATGAGCAGTTCTTC. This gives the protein CATSETSGRVVRNEQFF.